One and the same sample provided the 29 T cell receptor beta chains below, sequenced in a study of cytomegalovirus exposure and HLA in healthy donors. PCR primers comprised 60 Vbeta and 13 Jbeta primers. The table came from immunoSEQ multiplex PCR; TCRdb's copy has only in-frame clones and leaves some out. The sample has around 200,000 clones, around three quarters seen once. Sequencing input: PBMCs. All receptors derive from a man younger than 45 in good health and CMV-seronegative.

The chain links TRBV5-8 to TRBJ2-7; a weak D match, TRBD2 (6 bases). V lost 3 bases, J lost 2 bases, and 12 bases lay in between. The CDR3 is made up of 14 amino acids. Looked up from germline, CDR1 is SGHTS and CDR2 is YDEGEE. CDR3 bases: TGTGCCAGCAGCTGGAACAGGAGGGCCTACGAGCAGTACTTC. Protein: CASSWNRRAYEQYF.

J is TRBJ2-7 and V is TRBV28; 13 positions agree with TRBD2. The junction had 27 bases not matched to a gene; V was cut back by 3 bases and J by 4 bases. CDR1 MDHEN and CDR2 SYDVKM come from the germline V gene. The CDR3 has 23 residues. This CDR3 is CASSLPQAFTGTSGNKRGYEQYF. The CDR3 DNA reads as TGTGCCAGCAGTTTGCCCCAAGCCTTTACCGGGACTAGCGGGAACAAAAGGGGGTACGAGCAGTACTTC.

The rearrangement joins TRBV2 to TRBJ1-5; D remains unclear. V dropped 8 bases and J dropped 6 bases, with 14 bases sitting between them. The CDR3 runs 13 residues. The germline V gene has CDR1 SNHLY and CDR2 FYNNEI. CDR3 nucleotides: TGTGCCAGCGCTTTGGAGGGCGGTCAGCCCCAGCATTTT. This translates into CASALEGGQPQHF.

The chain recombines TRBV30 with TRBJ2-6; 7 nucleotides align to TRBD2. Germline V gives CDR1 GTSNPN, CDR2 SVGIG (reference sequence). CDR3 size: 14 residues. V was pared by 8 bases and J by 2 bases, with 6 bases of the junction left unmatched. The chain's CDR3 is CAGGDVAGANVLTF. The CDR3 DNA reads as TGTGCCGGGGGGGATGTGGCTGGGGCCAACGTCCTGACTTTC.

The J gene is TRBJ2-2, the V gene TRBV2; D possibly corresponds to TRBD2 (6 bases). Looked up from germline, CDR1 is SNHLY and CDR2 is FYNNEI. V was trimmed by 10 bases and J by 7 bases, leaving 22 bases between them. The CDR3 is 15 amino acids. The CDR3 nucleotides are TGTGCCACCGTGGCTTTAGTTGGGGGAGGCGGGGAGCTGTTTTTT. Amino acid sequence: CATVALVGGGGELFF.

The table lists this clone with a count of one. The same CDR3 can be traced to other DNA sequences in this sample. This rearrangement joins TRBV6-5 to TRBJ2-7; D is possibly TRBD1 (5 bases). Germline-derived CDR1 and CDR2 are MNHEY and SVGAGI. The V gene lost 0 bases and the J gene lost 3 bases, with 9 bases spanning the gap. This CDR3 has 14 residues. The CDR3 sequence is CASSYSQGSYEQYF. The CDR3 region has the DNA TGTGCCAGCAGTTACTCGCAGGGAAGCTACGAGCAGTACTTC.

The rearrangement uses TRBV2 and TRBJ1-1; 7 bases match TRBD1. With 7 bases clipped from V and 1 base from J, the junction kept 6 bases outside the gene matches. CDR3 length equals 14 residues. Germline lookup yields CDR1 SNHLY and CDR2 FYNNEI. The CDR3 here is CASMRGTANTEAFF. CDR3 DNA sequence: TGTGCCAGCATGAGGGGGACAGCGAACACTGAAGCTTTCTTT. Together with reference TRBV2 and TRBJ1-1, the CDR3 gives the full variable domain: EPEVTQTPSHQVTQMGQEVILRCVPISNHLYFYWYRQILGQKVEFLVSFYNNEISEKSEIFDDQFSVERPDGSNFTLKIRSTKLEDSAMYFCASMRGTANTEAFFGQGTRLTVV.

The chain joins TRBV28 to TRBJ1-3, with D possibly being TRBD1 (5 bases). Germline V gene data show CDR1 as MDHEN and CDR2 as SYDVKM. This CDR3 has 18 residues. V lost 6 bases, J lost 4 bases, and 25 bases lay in between. The CDR3 DNA is TGTGCCAGCAGCTCCTACTATAGCAGGGAAATAGGGGGAAACACCATATATTTT. Protein: CASSSYYSREIGGNTIYF.

This clone was observed once. In DNA, the CDR3 is TGTGCCAGCAGTCCCCCGGGACTTGAGTTGGAGACCCAGTACTTC. This gives the protein CASSPPGLELETQYF. The J gene is TRBJ2-5, the V gene TRBV27, with a possible D match to TRBD2 (6 bases). This CDR3 comprises 15 residues. Germline CDR1 is MNHEY and CDR2 is SMNVEV (reference sequence). The V and J ends lost 5 bases and 5 bases respectively, with 18 bases between them.

The chain combines TRBV7-3 with TRBJ2-1; possibly TRBD1 for D (6 bases). V dropped 1 base and J dropped 3 bases, with 13 bases sitting between them. Germline V CDR1 and CDR2: SGHTA, FQGTGA. The CDR3 is made up of 16 amino acids. Here the CDR3 reads CASSLRAGVGYNEQFF. The CDR3, as DNA: TGTGCCAGCAGCTTAAGGGCAGGGGTGGGCTACAATGAGCAGTTCTTC.

This clone was seen more than once but under ten times. This chain links TRBV2 with TRBJ2-1; 7 bases map to TRBD2. Trimming cost V 1 base and J 4 bases; bases outside gene matches: 7. This CDR3 comprises 16 residues. Germline values: CDR1 SNHLY, CDR2 FYNNEI. The CDR3 DNA reads TGTGCCAGCAGTGAAGTTCGGCTAGCGGTTTACAATGAGCAGTTCTTC. The encoded protein is CASSEVRLAVYNEQFF.

The chain links TRBV19 to TRBJ2-7, with 11 nucleotides matching TRBD1. Germline loops: CDR1 LNHDA, CDR2 SQIVND (reference sequence). The CDR3 covers 14 residues. The V segment lost 3 bases and the J segment 6 bases; nucleotides outside the gene matches: 4. The CDR3 reads CASSMSGTGGEQYF. CDR3 in DNA: TGTGCCAGTAGTATGTCCGGGACAGGGGGCGAGCAGTACTTC.

The count of this clone is one. This sequence joins TRBV7-2 and TRBJ2-5; TRBD1 matches at 7 bases. V was clipped by 2 bases and J by 2 bases; unmatched bases: 5. Per the germline V gene, CDR1 is SGHTA and CDR2 is FQGNSA. This CDR3 comprises 15 residues. CDR3 sequence (DNA): TGTGCCAGCAGCTTATTCCCGGGACAGCAAGAGACCCAGTACTTC. Encoded protein: CASSLFPGQQETQYF.

This clone was counted a few times. V gene TRBV4-1 combines with J gene TRBJ2-5; 7 bases agree with TRBD1. The J call may be in error: the DNA end matches TRBJ2-7 better. The CDR3 has 16 amino acids. CDR1 is MGHRA, CDR2 YSYEKL, per germline. The CDR3 is CASSQEDGTVSYEQYF. CDR3 sequence (DNA): TGCGCCAGCAGCCAAGAAGACGGGACAGTTTCCTACGAGCAGTACTTC.

This clone turned up a few times. The chain recombines TRBV6-1 with TRBJ2-2; 9 bases line up with TRBD1. There are 14 residues in the CDR3. V shed 10 bases, J shed 5 bases, and the junction held 8 bases outside the gene matches. Germline assignment: CDR1 MNHNS and CDR2 SASEGT. The CDR3 here is CATDRGVGTGELFF. As DNA, the CDR3 is TGTGCCACGGACAGGGGCGTGGGTACCGGGGAGCTGTTTTTT.

This clone has just a few counts. Other DNA sequences in this specimen translate into the identical CDR3. This chain joins TRBV5-1 and TRBJ1-3, with D tentatively TRBD1 (6 bases). Trimming took 0 bases from V and 0 from J, leaving 10 bases between them. This CDR3 region has 16 residues. Germline assignment: CDR1 SGHRS and CDR2 YFSETQ. CDR3 in amino acids: CASSLARQDSGNTIYF. The CDR3 DNA sequence: TGCGCCAGCAGCTTGGCCCGACAGGACTCTGGAAACACCATATATTTT. The full variable domain, rest sourced from reference TRBV5-1 and TRBJ1-3, is KAGVTQTPRYLIKTRGQQVTLSCSPISGHRSVSWYQQTPGQGLQFLFEYFSETQRNKGNFPGRFSGRQFSNSRSEMNVSTLELGDSALYLCASSLARQDSGNTIYFGEGSWLTVV.

The chain recombines TRBV4-2 with TRBJ1-1, with 9 positions matching TRBD1. Germline CDR1 is LGHNA and CDR2 is YNFKEQ. The CDR3 consists of 19 residues. The V and J ends lost 4 bases and 3 bases, in that order; junction bases with no gene match: 18. CDR3 in DNA: TGTGCCAGCAGCCCAGAAGACAGGGGGTACTCCTATGAAGACACTGAAGCTTTCTTT. Its translation is CASSPEDRGYSYEDTEAFF.

As DNA, the CDR3 is TGTGCCAGCAGCCCCGGGACAGGGGTTCTAGGGGGAAACATTCAGTACTTC. The encoded protein is CASSPGTGVLGGNIQYF. The chain is built from TRBV4-2 and TRBJ2-4; 10 bases are shared with TRBD1. The J segment lost 6 bases and the V segment lost 4 bases, leaving 12 bases of the junction unmatched. CDR1 is LGHNA, CDR2 YNFKEQ, per germline. The CDR3 has 17 residues.

The chain employs TRBV19 and TRBJ2-7, with 11 nucleotides matching TRBD2. CDR3 length equals 16 residues. CDR1 and CDR2 (germline): LNHDA, SQIVND (reference sequence). The J segment lost 3 bases and the V segment lost 6 bases, leaving 10 bases of the junction unmatched. Here the CDR3 reads CASSSAVGLAGYEQYF. DNA of the CDR3: TGTGCCAGTAGCAGCGCCGTCGGACTAGCGGGCTACGAGCAGTACTTC.

This clone was observed once. This chain links TRBV30 with TRBJ2-7; 7 nucleotides align to TRBD2. There are 16 residues in the CDR3. V was clipped by 5 bases and J by 2 bases; unmatched bases: 15. CDR1 is GTSNPN and CDR2 is SVGIG in the germline V gene (reference sequence). CDR3 sequence: CAWREEGRVGTYEQYF. CDR3 DNA sequence: TGTGCCTGGCGGGAGGAGGGCAGGGTCGGGACCTACGAGCAGTACTTC.

This chain joins TRBV5-1 and TRBJ1-1; 9 nucleotides line up with TRBD1. With V trimmed by 7 bases and J by 1 base, 5 bases remained unmatched. Germline lookup yields CDR1 SGHRS and CDR2 YFSETQ. The CDR3 spans 14 residues. The CDR3 DNA reads as TGCGCCAGCGGCCGGACAGGGGCGAACACTGAAGCTTTCTTT. This gives the protein CASGRTGANTEAFF.

This clone has only a few counts. The chain links TRBV14 to TRBJ1-6; 10 bases agree with TRBD1. This CDR3 region has 18 residues. The germline V gene has CDR1 SGHDN and CDR2 FVKESK. The ends lost 1 base at V and 7 bases at J; junction bases unmatched: 10. The CDR3 DNA is TGTGCCAGCAGCCAAGTCCGTTGGGACAGGGGCTTCAATTCACCCCTCCACTTT. Amino acid sequence: CASSQVRWDRGFNSPLHF.

The chain recombines TRBV9 with TRBJ2-2; 8 bases are a match to TRBD1. V gave up 0 bases and J gave up 6 bases; unmatched junction bases: 1. Germline loops: CDR1 SGDLS, CDR2 YYNGEE. The CDR3 runs 14 residues. CDR3 DNA sequence: TGTGCCAGCAGCGTAGCGGGACAGGCCGGGGAGCTGTTTTTT. Its translation is CASSVAGQAGELFF.

The rearrangement uses TRBV10-1 and TRBJ2-7; D is perhaps TRBD1 (6 bases). Per germline, CDR1 WNHNN and CDR2 SYGVQD (reference sequence). The CDR3 totals 14 residues. V was trimmed by 6 bases and J by 7 bases, leaving 19 bases between them. CDR3 in amino acids: CASSRGTGIEEQYF. CDR3 bases: TGCGCCAGCAGCCGGGGTACAGGGATCGAGGAGCAGTACTTC.

This clone has a handful of counts. The chain has TRBV29-1 and TRBJ2-3, with D possibly being TRBD2 (5 bases). CDR3 length: 18 residues. The germline V and J ends were trimmed by 5 bases and 4 bases, with 28 bases remaining between them. Germline V gives CDR1 SQVTM, CDR2 ANQGSEA. The CDR3 here is CSVLGVASFKKVADTQYF. CDR3 DNA sequence: TGCAGCGTTTTGGGAGTGGCCTCATTCAAGAAGGTCGCAGATACGCAGTATTTT.

CDR3 sequence reads: CASSQGQGYGYTF. Written as DNA, the CDR3 is TGTGCCAGCAGCCAGGGACAGGGCTATGGCTACACCTTC. The chain is built from TRBV7-9 and TRBJ1-2; 9 bases match TRBD1. Losses at the gene ends were 5 bases for V and 4 bases for J; bases not matched to a gene: 2. The V gene's germline CDR1 is SEHNR and CDR2 FQNEAQ (reference sequence). The CDR3 is 13 amino acids.

The gene calls are TRBV9 and TRBJ1-3, with TRBD1 as a possible D gene (6 bases). The CDR3 loop spans 15 amino acids. Germline V CDR1 and CDR2: SGDLS, YYNGEE. V was cut by 3 bases and J by 2 bases, with 12 bases left in between. CDR3 loop: CASSAPGTTGNTIYF. The CDR3, as DNA: TGTGCCAGCAGCGCCCCAGGGACAACTGGAAACACCATATATTTT.

V usage is TRBV6-6 and J usage is TRBJ2-3; 7 bases agree with TRBD2. The CDR3 extends over 15 amino acids. Unmatched junction bases numbered 4, after V lost 0 bases and J lost 4 bases. Germline V CDR1 and CDR2: MNHNY, SVGAGI (reference sequence). The CDR3 nucleotides are TGTGCCAGCAGTTACTCCGGGGGAGGGCCAGATACGCAGTATTTT. Translated: CASSYSGGGPDTQYF.

The rearrangement joins TRBV19 to TRBJ2-7; 11 positions match TRBD2. V was clipped by 7 bases and J by 5 bases; unmatched bases: 7. This CDR3 region has 14 residues. The germline gives CDR1 LNHDA, CDR2 SQIVND (reference sequence). The CDR3 spells CASIGLAGVNEQYF. CDR3 in DNA: TGTGCCAGTATCGGACTAGCGGGCGTGAACGAGCAGTACTTC.